This T cell receptor (beta chain) is drawn from a study of blood T cells in healthy people across ages. The use of a sample-barcoded 5' primer and a J-beta primer mix characterized a second PCR of roughly 6 to 11 cycles. TCRdb analysed the 5' RACE reads with MiXCR anew, one entry per CDR3 protein. The profile shows approximately 760,000 distinct CDR3 sequences, 20% to 25% of them singletons. The length of the CDR3 is 17 residues. Germline V lookup: CDR1 LGHDT, CDR2 YNNKEL (reference sequence). The trim removed 4 bases at V and 2 bases at J, leaving 13 bases unmatched. This sample also appeared in a second study, on T cells of mothers and their children.

The sequence derives from a boy aged 5-17 years in good health. The sequencing sample was made of blood. The chain uses TRBV3-1 and TRBJ2-5, with TRBD1 matching 7 bases. CDR3 amino acids: CASSPEPDRRTQETQYF. CDR3 bases: TGTGCCAGCAGCCCCGAGCCGGACAGGCGAACTCAAGAGACCCAGTACTTC.